The 18 T cell receptor beta chains in this list originate from one sample, sequenced in a study of cytomegalovirus exposure and HLA in healthy donors. The PCR contained 60 Vbeta and 13 Jbeta primers. TCRdb keeps only in-frame clones here, not all; method: immunoSEQ multiplex PCR. The table has roughly 150,000 clones, 70% to 85% seen once. Sequencing used PBMCs. These receptor sequences come from a male donor in good health and CMV-seronegative.

The rearrangement uses TRBV11-2 and TRBJ2-2, with D possibly TRBD2 on 7 matching bases. Trimming pared 5 bases from V and 6 bases from J, leaving 16 bases between. The CDR3 has 15 amino acids. The germline V gene encodes CDR1 SGHAT and CDR2 FQNNGV. The CDR3 bases are TGTGCCAGCAGCGCGGTGGGGGGGCTGGCCGGGGAGCTGTTTTTT. Protein sequence: CASSAVGGLAGELFF.

This clone has a handful of counts. The gene calls are TRBV19 and TRBJ1-5, with D tentatively TRBD1 (5 bases). V lost 7 bases and J lost 7, with 26 bases in between. Germline CDR1 LNHDA, CDR2 SQIVND (reference sequence). The CDR3 sequence is 17 residues long. The CDR3 DNA reads TGTGCCAGTACCGTAGAAACCGGGACGACAGCGGGCCAGCCCCAGCATTTT. It specifies CASTVETGTTAGQPQHF.

The chain uses TRBV6-6 and TRBJ2-7; the match to TRBD1 covers 11 bases. With 3 bases clipped from V and 2 bases from J, the junction kept 3 bases outside the gene matches. The length of the CDR3 is 15 residues. CDR1 and CDR2 (germline): MNHNY, SVGAGI (reference sequence). The CDR3 sequence: CASSYPGQGAYEQYF. The CDR3 nucleotides read TGTGCCAGCAGTTATCCGGGACAGGGGGCCTACGAGCAGTACTTC.

The rearrangement joins TRBV28 to TRBJ2-5; D is possibly TRBD1 (6 bases). V was shortened by 7 bases and J by 4 bases, with 16 bases between the two germline ends. From germline, CDR1 is MDHEN and CDR2 SYDVKM. The length of the CDR3 is 14 residues. CDR3 DNA: TGTGCCAGCACCTCCCAAAGGGGGAGAGAGACCCAGTACTTC. It translates to CASTSQRGRETQYF.

This chain connects TRBV4-3 to TRBJ2-5; 7 bases fit TRBD1. CDR1 LGHNA and CDR2 YSLEER come from the germline V gene. Unmatched junction bases numbered 8, after V lost 0 bases and J lost 4 bases. This CDR3 region has 16 residues. As DNA, the CDR3 is TGCGCCAGCAGCCAAGACTTTACAGGGGAACGAGAGACCCAGTACTTC. It codes for CASSQDFTGERETQYF.

The rearrangement uses TRBV29-1 and TRBJ2-4; D may be TRBD2 (5 bases). Germline V CDR1 and CDR2: SQVTM, ANQGSEA. The length of the CDR3 is 12 residues. V lost 4 bases and J 5 bases, leaving 9 bases between the germline ends. The CDR3 loop reads CSVVGSENIQYF. CDR3 bases: TGCAGCGTTGTTGGTAGCGAAAACATTCAGTACTTC.

This clone was detected only a few times. V and J are TRBV9 and TRBJ1-2; 10 bases map to TRBD1. The germline gives CDR1 SGDLS, CDR2 YYNGEE. Trimming at V came to 3 bases and at J to 8 bases, leaving 7 bases not matched to a gene. The CDR3 consists of 14 residues. CDR3 protein: CASSATGGAGGYTF. CDR3 sequence (DNA): TGTGCCAGCAGCGCGACAGGGGGCGCTGGCGGCTACACCTTC.

The rearrangement uses TRBV7-6 and TRBJ2-1, with 9 bases that match TRBD2. The germline V gene encodes CDR1 SGHVS and CDR2 FNYEAQ. The J segment lost 1 base and the V segment lost 5 bases, leaving 6 bases of the junction unmatched. This CDR3 has 16 residues. The CDR3, as DNA: TGTGCCAGCAGCCTCCCAACTAGCGGGTCCTACAATGAGCAGTTCTTC. It codes for CASSLPTSGSYNEQFF.

The chain couples TRBV7-2 to TRBJ1-2; TRBD1 aligns across 10 bases. This CDR3 spans 14 amino acids. V was clipped by 5 bases and J by 7 bases; unmatched bases: 7. Germline V gene sequence: CDR1 SGHTA, CDR2 FQGNSA. The CDR3, as DNA: TGTGCCAGCAGCCCCAGGGACAGGGGAGTTGGCTACACCTTC. This encodes CASSPRDRGVGYTF.

The chain employs TRBV11-2 and TRBJ2-1; 10 positions agree with TRBD2. The CDR3 contains 15 residues. V shed 1 base and J 6 bases; nucleotides not matched to a gene: 3. Germline V gene lookup returns CDR1 SGHAT and CDR2 FQNNGV. Here the CDR3 DNA reads TGTGCCAGCAGCTTAGTAGCGGGGGGAGTCAATGAGCAGTTCTTC. Amino acid sequence: CASSLVAGGVNEQFF.

This clone was observed once. V usage is TRBV7-3 and J usage is TRBJ2-5; the match to TRBD2 covers 8 bases. The CDR3 sequence is 14 residues long. CDR1 is SGHTA, CDR2 FQGTGA, per germline. With V trimmed by 4 bases and J by 5 bases, 6 bases remained unmatched. In DNA form, the CDR3 reads TGTGCCAGCAGCTCCCGGGGGGGCTGGGAGACCCAGTACTTC. This sequence encodes CASSSRGGWETQYF.

The chain couples TRBV18 to TRBJ2-5, with 9 positions matching TRBD1. J gave up 5 bases and V 5 bases, and 9 bases lay outside the gene matches. This CDR3 spans 15 amino acids. CDR1 KGHSH and CDR2 LQKENI come from the germline V gene. The CDR3, as DNA: TGTGCCAGCTCAACGCCGGGACAGGGATGGGAGACCCAGTACTTC. Translating it yields CASSTPGQGWETQYF.

This chain connects TRBV29-1 to TRBJ2-7, with TRBD1 identical over 9 bases. The J segment lost 4 bases and the V segment lost 2 bases, leaving 6 bases of the junction unmatched. The CDR3 covers 14 residues. Per germline, CDR1 SQVTM and CDR2 ANQGSEA. The chain's CDR3 is CSVELETGGYEQYF. The CDR3 coding sequence is TGCAGCGTTGAATTGGAGACAGGGGGTTACGAGCAGTACTTC.

The chain has TRBV15 and TRBJ2-7; weak D call: TRBD1 (6 bases). The CDR3 extends over 12 amino acids. V was trimmed by 3 bases and J by 4 bases, leaving 7 bases between them. The germline gives CDR1 LNHNV, CDR2 YYDKDF (reference sequence). The CDR3 loop reads CATSSQGYEQYF. The CDR3 nucleotides are TGTGCCACCAGCAGTCAGGGGTACGAGCAGTACTTC.

The gene calls are TRBV13 and TRBJ2-3; the match to TRBD1 covers 10 bases. The CDR3 extends over 16 amino acids. In germline, CDR1 is PRHDT, CDR2 FYEKMQ (reference sequence). V lost 4 bases, J lost 0 bases, and 4 bases stayed unmatched. CDR3 in DNA: TGTGCCAGCAGCTATCGGACAGGGGGAAGCACAGATACGCAGTATTTT. Its protein is CASSYRTGGSTDTQYF.

This clone was seen only a few times. The chain recombines TRBV6-6 with TRBJ2-7, with 11 bases fitting TRBD2. Germline assignment: CDR1 MNHNY and CDR2 SVGAGI (reference sequence). V lost 8 bases, J lost 0 bases, and 6 bases stayed unmatched. There are 15 residues in the CDR3. This CDR3 is CASGKTSGSSYEQYF. CDR3 sequence (DNA): TGTGCCAGCGGAAAAACTAGCGGGAGCTCCTACGAGCAGTACTTC.

The V and J genes are TRBV11-2 and TRBJ2-1, with 8 nucleotides matching TRBD2. The CDR3 spans 17 residues. In germline, CDR1 is SGHAT, CDR2 FQNNGV. V dropped 1 base and J dropped 8; count of bases not matched to a gene: 13. The CDR3 is CASSLVFMAGGWDEQFF. The DNA for the CDR3 is TGTGCCAGCAGCTTAGTGTTCATGGCGGGGGGATGGGATGAGCAGTTCTTC. The full variable domain, its missing parts supplied by reference TRBV11-2 and TRBJ2-1, is EAGVAQSPRYKIIEKRQSVAFWCNPISGHATLYWYQQILGQGPKLLIQFQNNGVVDDSQLPKDRFSAERLKGVDSTLKIQPAKLEDSAVYLCASSLVFMAGGWDEQFFGPGTRLTVL.

V and J are TRBV27 and TRBJ2-5; TRBD2 matches 9 bases. V was clipped by 2 bases and J by 9 bases; unmatched bases: 10. In germline, CDR1 is MNHEY, CDR2 SMNVEV (reference sequence). The CDR3 consists of 15 residues. CDR3 amino acids: CASSLLAGGVMAQYF. The CDR3 DNA sequence: TGTGCCAGCAGTTTACTGGCGGGGGGGGTTATGGCCCAGTACTTC.